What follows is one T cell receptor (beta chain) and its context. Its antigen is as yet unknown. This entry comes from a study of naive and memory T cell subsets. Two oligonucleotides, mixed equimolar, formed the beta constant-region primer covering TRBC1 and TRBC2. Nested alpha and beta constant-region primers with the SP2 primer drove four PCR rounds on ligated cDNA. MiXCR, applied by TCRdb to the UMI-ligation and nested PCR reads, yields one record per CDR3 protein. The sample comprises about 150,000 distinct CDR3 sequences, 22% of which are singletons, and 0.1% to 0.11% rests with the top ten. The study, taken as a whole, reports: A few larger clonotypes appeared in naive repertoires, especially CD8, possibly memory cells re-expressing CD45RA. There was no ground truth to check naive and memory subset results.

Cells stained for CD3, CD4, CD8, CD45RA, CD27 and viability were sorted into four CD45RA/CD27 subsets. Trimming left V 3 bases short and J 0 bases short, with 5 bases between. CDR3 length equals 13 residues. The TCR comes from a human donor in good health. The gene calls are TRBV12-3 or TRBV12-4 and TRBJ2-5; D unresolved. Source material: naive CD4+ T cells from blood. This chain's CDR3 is CASSLMDQETQYF. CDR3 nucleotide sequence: TGTGCCAGCAGTTTGATGGACCAAGAGACCCAGTACTTC.